Listed below are T cell receptor beta chains from one sample, sequenced in a study of cytomegalovirus exposure and HLA in healthy donors. Generated by immunoSEQ multiplex PCR, the TCRdb table keeps only in-frame clones and is missing some. The table lists 150,000 to 200,000 clones, over 80% of them singletons, with approximately 1.5% in the top ten. The sample was PBMCs. The receptors here all came from a woman aged 18-29 years in good health and CMV-seronegative. The CDR3 runs from the conserved cysteine through the conserved F or W. The order of the fields is CDR3 protein, CDR3 DNA, D gene, clone size, J gene, V gene. D genes are given only for firm matches. Only part of the rows carry a size: once, few, many, or a class if the clone is expanded.

cdr3_aa: CASSPTVGQMNTEAFF
cdr3_nt: TGTGCCAGCAGCCCCACCGTGGGACAGATGAACACTGAAGCTTTCTTT
d_call: TRBD1
clone_size: few
j_call: TRBJ1-1
v_call: TRBV4-2

cdr3_aa: CASSFRGSNTGELFF
cdr3_nt: TGCGCCAGCAGCTTCAGGGGGTCGAACACCGGGGAGCTGTTTTTT
d_call: TRBD1
clone_size: .
j_call: TRBJ2-2
v_call: TRBV5-1

cdr3_aa: CASSYSGGAVGYTF
cdr3_nt: TGTGCCAGCAGTTACTCTGGGGGGGCGGTTGGCTACACCTTC
d_call: .
clone_size: .
j_call: TRBJ1-2
v_call: TRBV6-5

cdr3_aa: CSADTRRALGTEAFF
cdr3_nt: TGCAGCGCCGACACCCGGAGGGCCTTGGGGACTGAAGCTTTCTTT
d_call: .
clone_size: .
j_call: TRBJ1-1
v_call: TRBV29-1

cdr3_aa: CASSSGTGGNQPQHF
cdr3_nt: TGTGCCAGCAGTTCCGGGACAGGAGGCAATCAGCCCCAGCATTTT
d_call: TRBD1
clone_size: .
j_call: TRBJ1-5
v_call: TRBV9

cdr3_aa: CASSLVGRVVQETQYF
cdr3_nt: TGTGCCAGCAGCTTAGTGGGCAGGGTAGTCCAAGAGACCCAGTACTTC
d_call: .
clone_size: .
j_call: TRBJ2-5
v_call: TRBV7-9

cdr3_aa: CASSEGTGGETQYF
cdr3_nt: TGTGCCAGCAGTGAAGGGACAGGGGGTGAGACCCAGTACTTC
d_call: TRBD1
clone_size: .
j_call: TRBJ2-5
v_call: TRBV2

cdr3_aa: CASSEGGPGQPNTEAFF
cdr3_nt: TGTGCCAGCAGTGAAGGGGGCCCGGGACAGCCGAACACTGAAGCTTTCTTT
d_call: TRBD1
clone_size: .
j_call: TRBJ1-1
v_call: TRBV6-1

cdr3_aa: CASSLHPGRGRNQPQHF
cdr3_nt: TGTGCCAGCAGTTTACATCCTGGCAGGGGTCGAAACCAGCCCCAGCATTTT
d_call: .
clone_size: .
j_call: TRBJ1-5
v_call: TRBV28

cdr3_aa: CASSWGTGTEAFF
cdr3_nt: TGTGCCAGCAGCTGGGGTACGGGGACTGAAGCTTTCTTT
d_call: .
clone_size: .
j_call: TRBJ1-1
v_call: TRBV7-6

cdr3_aa: CASSTWTSGGSYEQYF
cdr3_nt: TGTGCCAGCAGCACTTGGACTAGCGGGGGGTCCTACGAGCAGTACTTC
d_call: TRBD2
clone_size: .
j_call: TRBJ2-7
v_call: TRBV9

cdr3_aa: CASSARGFPYGYTF
cdr3_nt: TGTGCCAGCAGCGCAAGGGGGTTCCCCTATGGCTACACCTTC
d_call: .
clone_size: .
j_call: TRBJ1-2
v_call: TRBV9

cdr3_aa: CASSRSARAYEQYF
cdr3_nt: TGTGCCAGCAGCAGGAGCGCCAGGGCCTACGAGCAGTACTTC
d_call: .
clone_size: .
j_call: TRBJ2-7
v_call: TRBV7-2

cdr3_aa: CASSFLDSSLSRANVLTF
cdr3_nt: TGTGCCAGCAGCTTCTTGGACAGTTCCCTCTCTAGGGCCAACGTCCTGACTTTC
d_call: .
clone_size: .
j_call: TRBJ2-6
v_call: TRBV7-8

cdr3_aa: CASRGQGYQPQHF
cdr3_nt: TGTGCCAGCAGGGGACAGGGGTATCAGCCCCAGCATTTT
d_call: TRBD1
clone_size: .
j_call: TRBJ1-5
v_call: TRBV2

cdr3_aa: CASSVQGEGTEAFF
cdr3_nt: TGTGCCAGCAGTGTACAGGGGGAGGGCACTGAAGCTTTCTTT
d_call: TRBD1
clone_size: .
j_call: TRBJ1-1
v_call: TRBV6-1

cdr3_aa: CAIDSMAGLGYTF
cdr3_nt: TGTGCCATCGACTCAATGGCAGGGTTGGGCTACACCTTC
d_call: .
clone_size: .
j_call: TRBJ1-2
v_call: TRBV28

cdr3_aa: CASSLSNTGFGAYNEQFF
cdr3_nt: TGCGCCAGCAGCTTATCGAATACAGGGTTTGGGGCCTACAATGAGCAGTTCTTC
d_call: .
clone_size: .
j_call: TRBJ2-1
v_call: TRBV5-1

cdr3_aa: CASKPGQGPSDYEQYF
cdr3_nt: TGCGCCAGCAAACCGGGACAGGGACCCTCCGATTACGAGCAGTACTTC
d_call: TRBD1
clone_size: .
j_call: TRBJ2-7
v_call: TRBV10-2

cdr3_aa: CASSEARDGYTF
cdr3_nt: TGTGCCAGCAGTGAAGCGCGGGATGGCTACACCTTC
d_call: .
clone_size: few
j_call: TRBJ1-2
v_call: TRBV6-1

cdr3_aa: CATGSEAGGPDGELFF
cdr3_nt: TGTGCCACCGGCAGTGAAGCGGGGGGGCCTGACGGGGAGCTGTTTTTT
d_call: TRBD2
clone_size: .
j_call: TRBJ2-2
v_call: TRBV15

cdr3_aa: CASSFDRGSAGANVLTF
cdr3_nt: TGTGCCAGCAGCTTTGACAGGGGGTCCGCTGGGGCCAACGTCCTGACTTTC
d_call: TRBD1
clone_size: .
j_call: TRBJ2-6
v_call: TRBV5-4

cdr3_aa: CASSDSSGSVNEQFF
cdr3_nt: TGTGCCAGCAGTGACTCTAGCGGCAGTGTCAATGAGCAGTTCTTC
d_call: .
clone_size: few
j_call: TRBJ2-1
v_call: TRBV6-4

cdr3_aa: CASSLAAGFTGELFF
cdr3_nt: TGTGCCAGCAGCTTAGCAGCGGGGTTCACCGGGGAGCTGTTTTTT
d_call: TRBD2
clone_size: once
j_call: TRBJ2-2
v_call: TRBV7-9

cdr3_aa: CASSPGGALGTEAFF
cdr3_nt: TGTGCCAGCAGCCCCGGTGGAGCCCTAGGAACTGAAGCTTTCTTT
d_call: .
clone_size: .
j_call: TRBJ1-1
v_call: TRBV7-6

cdr3_aa: CASSGGQDEKLFF
cdr3_nt: TGTGCCAGCAGCGGTGGACAGGATGAAAAACTGTTTTTT
d_call: TRBD1
clone_size: .
j_call: TRBJ1-4
v_call: TRBV9

cdr3_aa: CASRGTSGANTGELFF
cdr3_nt: TGTGCCAGCAGAGGGACTAGCGGGGCCAACACCGGGGAGCTGTTTTTT
d_call: TRBD2
clone_size: once
j_call: TRBJ2-2
v_call: TRBV6-6

cdr3_aa: CASKYNRGGRNSPLHF
cdr3_nt: TGTGCCAGCAAGTATAACCGCGGGGGCCGTAATTCACCCCTCCACTTT
d_call: .
clone_size: .
j_call: TRBJ1-6
v_call: TRBV9

cdr3_aa: CASSPPGGLDYGYTF
cdr3_nt: TGTGCCAGCTCACCACCGGGGGGGCTAGACTATGGCTACACCTTC
d_call: .
clone_size: few
j_call: TRBJ1-2
v_call: TRBV18

cdr3_aa: CASSSGGAGTEAFF
cdr3_nt: TGTGCCAGCAGCTCAGGGGGCGCGGGGACTGAAGCTTTCTTT
d_call: TRBD1
clone_size: .
j_call: TRBJ1-1
v_call: TRBV14

cdr3_aa: CASSIELAEHQETQYF
cdr3_nt: TGCGCCAGCAGCATAGAACTAGCGGAGCACCAAGAGACCCAGTACTTC
d_call: TRBD2
clone_size: once
j_call: TRBJ2-5
v_call: TRBV5-1

cdr3_aa: CASSEVSGGTEAFF
cdr3_nt: TGTGCCAGCAGTGAGGTTAGTGGAGGCACTGAAGCTTTCTTT
d_call: .
clone_size: once
j_call: TRBJ1-1
v_call: TRBV2

cdr3_aa: CASSTDRLGKPQHF
cdr3_nt: TGTGCCAGCAGTACGGACAGGTTGGGAAAGCCCCAGCATTTT
d_call: TRBD1
clone_size: .
j_call: TRBJ1-5
v_call: TRBV28

cdr3_aa: CASTHRESRFPPQHF
cdr3_nt: TGTGCCAGTACCCACCGGGAGTCCCGTTTTCCGCCCCAGCATTTT
d_call: .
clone_size: .
j_call: TRBJ1-5
v_call: TRBV19

cdr3_aa: CARYWDRVYEQYF
cdr3_nt: TGTGCCAGATACTGGGACAGGGTCTACGAGCAGTACTTC
d_call: TRBD1
clone_size: .
j_call: TRBJ2-7
v_call: TRBV19

cdr3_aa: CASSQDRSGVGGYTF
cdr3_nt: TGTGCCAGCAGCCAAGATCGCTCGGGGGTGGGTGGCTACACCTTC
d_call: .
clone_size: .
j_call: TRBJ1-2
v_call: TRBV4-2

cdr3_aa: CASSVAGGQETQYF
cdr3_nt: TGTGCCAGCAGCGTAGCGGGGGGACAAGAGACCCAGTACTTC
d_call: TRBD2
clone_size: few
j_call: TRBJ2-5
v_call: TRBV9

cdr3_aa: CASSLRDGNQPQHF
cdr3_nt: TGTGCCAGTAGTCTCAGGGATGGCAATCAGCCCCAGCATTTT
d_call: .
clone_size: few
j_call: TRBJ1-5
v_call: TRBV19

cdr3_aa: CASSLIVGGGWNQPQHF
cdr3_nt: TGTGCCAGCAGTTTAATTGTTGGGGGGGGCTGGAATCAGCCCCAGCATTTT
d_call: .
clone_size: .
j_call: TRBJ1-5
v_call: TRBV28

cdr3_aa: CASTGYTEAFF
cdr3_nt: TGTGCCAGTACAGGGTACACTGAAGCTTTCTTT
d_call: .
clone_size: .
j_call: TRBJ1-1
v_call: TRBV19

cdr3_aa: CAISPEDRASQPQHF
cdr3_nt: TGTGCCATCAGTCCCGAGGACAGGGCGAGTCAGCCCCAGCATTTT
d_call: TRBD1
clone_size: .
j_call: TRBJ1-5
v_call: TRBV10-3

cdr3_aa: CASSFPGKYEQYF
cdr3_nt: TGTGCCAGCAGCTTTCCAGGGAAGTACGAGCAGTACTTC
d_call: .
clone_size: once
j_call: TRBJ2-7
v_call: TRBV7-9

cdr3_aa: CASILGGPEGQFF
cdr3_nt: TGTGCCAGCATCCTCGGAGGGCCCGAGGGGCAGTTCTTC
d_call: .
clone_size: .
j_call: TRBJ2-1
v_call: TRBV7-9

cdr3_aa: CASSPGPGLAVEQYF
cdr3_nt: TGTGCCAGCAGCCCCGGCCCGGGACTAGCGGTCGAGCAGTACTTC
d_call: TRBD2
clone_size: .
j_call: TRBJ2-7
v_call: TRBV9

cdr3_aa: CASSDERFGGMNTEAFF
cdr3_nt: TGTGCCAGCAGTGATGAGCGTTTCGGAGGGATGAACACTGAAGCTTTCTTT
d_call: .
clone_size: .
j_call: TRBJ1-1
v_call: TRBV2

cdr3_aa: CATSKTAGSYNEQFF
cdr3_nt: TGTGCCACCAGCAAGACAGCGGGGTCCTACAATGAGCAGTTCTTC
d_call: TRBD2
clone_size: .
j_call: TRBJ2-1
v_call: TRBV15

cdr3_aa: CASSRAGGTGETQYF
cdr3_nt: TGTGCCAGCAGCCGGGCGGGGGGCACGGGAGAGACCCAGTACTTC
d_call: TRBD2
clone_size: .
j_call: TRBJ2-5
v_call: TRBV7-2

cdr3_aa: CASSLLVRGAFPGELFF
cdr3_nt: TGTGCCAGCAGCTTATTAGTGCGGGGGGCCTTCCCCGGGGAGCTGTTTTTT
d_call: TRBD2
clone_size: .
j_call: TRBJ2-2
v_call: TRBV7-3

cdr3_aa: CASSEYRERGYTF
cdr3_nt: TGTGCCAGCAGTGAGTACAGGGAAAGGGGCTACACCTTC
d_call: .
clone_size: .
j_call: TRBJ1-2
v_call: TRBV2

cdr3_aa: CASSPGQGRETQYF
cdr3_nt: TGCGCCAGCAGCCCAGGACAGGGGAGGGAGACCCAGTACTTC
d_call: TRBD1
clone_size: once
j_call: TRBJ2-5
v_call: TRBV5-1

cdr3_aa: CASGWASGGLVYEQYF
cdr3_nt: TGTGCTAGTGGATGGGCTAGCGGGGGGTTGGTCTACGAGCAGTACTTC
d_call: TRBD2
clone_size: once
j_call: TRBJ2-7
v_call: TRBV12-5

cdr3_aa: CANLDSALSGANVLTF
cdr3_nt: TGCGCCAACCTAGACAGTGCACTTTCTGGGGCCAACGTCCTGACTTTC
d_call: .
clone_size: .
j_call: TRBJ2-6
v_call: TRBV23-1

cdr3_aa: CASSQGTEAFF
cdr3_nt: TGCGCCAGCAGTCAGGGCACTGAAGCTTTCTTT
d_call: .
clone_size: .
j_call: TRBJ1-1
v_call: TRBV10-1

cdr3_aa: CASNPPLGAANTGELFF
cdr3_nt: TGTGCCAGCAACCCACCCTTGGGCGCCGCGAACACCGGGGAGCTGTTTTTT
d_call: .
clone_size: .
j_call: TRBJ2-2
v_call: TRBV28